Detailed here is one T cell receptor (beta chain). Its antigen is unknown. In the PCR, 60 Vbeta and 13 Jbeta primers were used. Sequencing was performed with immunoSEQ multiplex PCR; in TCRdb, only in-frame clones are kept and a portion is missing. The repertoire holds about 300,000 clones, 86% seen once, with around 4.2% in the top ten. The CDR3 is 18 amino acids. CDR1 and CDR2 from the germline V gene are SGHRS and YFSETQ. The V gene end was trimmed by 0 bases and the J gene end by 2 bases; junction bases not matched to a gene: 10. The data derive from a study of cytomegalovirus exposure and HLA in healthy donors. Overall study results and limits: Several top significant clusters appeared, in a later analysis, to be linked to common viral pathogens. A later analysis linked a missense variant in DCLRE1C to the trimming of TCR beta V and J genes. In terms of immune exposure information, only CMV serostatus was available.

The J gene is TRBJ2-7, the V gene TRBV5-1; 11 bases map to TRBD2. The TCR sequence derives from a man aged 40-55 years in good health and CMV-seropositive. Sequenced sample: PBMCs. CDR3 sequence reads: CASSLAQAGTSGTYEQYF. The DNA of the CDR3 is TGCGCCAGCAGCTTGGCCCAGGCCGGGACTAGCGGAACCTACGAGCAGTACTTC.